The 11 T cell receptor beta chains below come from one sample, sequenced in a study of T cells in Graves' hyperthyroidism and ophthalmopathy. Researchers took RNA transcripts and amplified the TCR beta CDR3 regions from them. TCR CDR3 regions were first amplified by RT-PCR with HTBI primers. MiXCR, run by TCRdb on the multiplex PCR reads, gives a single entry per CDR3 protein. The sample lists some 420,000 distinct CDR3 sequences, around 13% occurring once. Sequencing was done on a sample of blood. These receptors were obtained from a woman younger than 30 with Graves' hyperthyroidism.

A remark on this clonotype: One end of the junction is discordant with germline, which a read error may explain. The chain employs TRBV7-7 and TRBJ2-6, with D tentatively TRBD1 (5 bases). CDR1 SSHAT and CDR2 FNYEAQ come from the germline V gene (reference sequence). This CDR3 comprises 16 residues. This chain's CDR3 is CASSPDSHSGANVLTF. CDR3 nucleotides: TGTGCTAGCAGCCCCGACAGCCACTCTGGGGCCAACGTCCTGACTTTC.

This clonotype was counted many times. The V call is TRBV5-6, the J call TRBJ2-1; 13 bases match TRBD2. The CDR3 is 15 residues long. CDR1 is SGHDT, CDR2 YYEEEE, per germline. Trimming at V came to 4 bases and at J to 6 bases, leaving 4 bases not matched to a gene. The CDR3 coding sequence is TGTGCCAGCAGCAAGGGACTAGCGGGACCCAATGAGCAGTTCTTC. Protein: CASSKGLAGPNEQFF.

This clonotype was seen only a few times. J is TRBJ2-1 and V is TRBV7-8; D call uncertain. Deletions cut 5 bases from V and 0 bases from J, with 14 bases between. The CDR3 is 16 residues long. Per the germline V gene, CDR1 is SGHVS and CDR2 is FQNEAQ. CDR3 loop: CASSSPRFGSYNEQFF. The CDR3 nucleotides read TGTGCCAGCAGCAGTCCTAGATTTGGCTCCTACAATGAGCAGTTCTTC.

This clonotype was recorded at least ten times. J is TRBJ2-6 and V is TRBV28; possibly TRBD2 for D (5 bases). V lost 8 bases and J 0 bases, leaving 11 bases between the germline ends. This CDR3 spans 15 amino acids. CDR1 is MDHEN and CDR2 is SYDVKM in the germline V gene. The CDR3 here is CASGEYYSGANVLTF. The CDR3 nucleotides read TGTGCCAGCGGGGAGTACTACTCTGGGGCCAACGTCCTGACTTTC.

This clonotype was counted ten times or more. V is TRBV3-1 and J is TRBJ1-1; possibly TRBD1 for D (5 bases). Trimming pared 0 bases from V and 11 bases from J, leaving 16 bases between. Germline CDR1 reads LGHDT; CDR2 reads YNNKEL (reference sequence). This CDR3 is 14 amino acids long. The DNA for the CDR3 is TGTGCCAGCAGCCAAGATGGGGGGAAAAGTTGGGCTTTCTTT. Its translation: CASSQDGGKSWAFF.

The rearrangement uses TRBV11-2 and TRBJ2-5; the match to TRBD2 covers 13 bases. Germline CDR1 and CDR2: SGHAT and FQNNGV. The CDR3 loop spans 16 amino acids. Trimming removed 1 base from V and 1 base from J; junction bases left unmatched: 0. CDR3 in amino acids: CASSLGTSGGQETQYF. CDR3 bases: TGTGCCAGCAGCTTAGGGACTAGCGGGGGCCAAGAGACCCAGTACTTC.

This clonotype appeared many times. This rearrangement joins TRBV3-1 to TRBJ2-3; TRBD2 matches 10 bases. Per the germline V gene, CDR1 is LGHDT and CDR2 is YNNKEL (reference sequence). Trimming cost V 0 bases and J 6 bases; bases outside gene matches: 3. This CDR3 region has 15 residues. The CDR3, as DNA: TGTGCCAGCAGCCAAGACGGGACTAGCGCCGATACGCAGTATTTT. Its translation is CASSQDGTSADTQYF.

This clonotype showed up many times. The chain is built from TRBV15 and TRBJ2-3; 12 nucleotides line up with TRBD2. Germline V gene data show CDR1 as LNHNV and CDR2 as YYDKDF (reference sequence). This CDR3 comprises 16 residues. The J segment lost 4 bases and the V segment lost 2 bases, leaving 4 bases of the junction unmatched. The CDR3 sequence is CATSRSPSGRADTQYF. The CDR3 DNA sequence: TGTGCCACCAGCAGATCCCCTAGCGGGAGGGCAGATACGCAGTATTTT.

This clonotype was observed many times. CDR3 DNA: TGTGCCAGCAGCTCCCGACAGGGCAATCAGCCCCAGCATTTT. Translating gives CASSSRQGNQPQHF. J is TRBJ1-5 and V is TRBV7-2; possible D gene TRBD1, 6 bases. The CDR3 is made up of 14 amino acids. Germline loops: CDR1 SGHTA, CDR2 FQGNSA. With 4 bases removed from V and 2 bases from J, the gap between germline ends came to 9 bases.

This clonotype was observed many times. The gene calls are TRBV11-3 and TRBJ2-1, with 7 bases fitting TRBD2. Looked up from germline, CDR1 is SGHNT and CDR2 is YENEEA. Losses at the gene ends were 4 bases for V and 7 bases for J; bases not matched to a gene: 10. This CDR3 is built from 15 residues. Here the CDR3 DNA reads TGTGCCAGCAGCTGGGGTGGGGGGGTTCGTAATGAGCAGTTCTTC. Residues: CASSWGGGVRNEQFF.

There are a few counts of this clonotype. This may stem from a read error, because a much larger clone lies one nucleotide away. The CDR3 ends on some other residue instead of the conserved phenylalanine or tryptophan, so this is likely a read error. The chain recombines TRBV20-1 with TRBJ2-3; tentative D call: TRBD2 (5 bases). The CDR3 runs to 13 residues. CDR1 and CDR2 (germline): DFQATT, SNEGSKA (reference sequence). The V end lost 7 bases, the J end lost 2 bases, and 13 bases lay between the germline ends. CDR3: CSGRPSLTDTQYS. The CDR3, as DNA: TGCAGTGGGAGGCCTAGCCTCACAGATACGCAGTATTCT.